The clone carrying this T cell receptor beta chain was seen at least ten times. No antigen is known for it. Trimming at V came to 4 bases and at J to 3 bases, leaving 3 bases not matched to a gene. The germline V gene has CDR1 MNHEY and CDR2 SVGAGI. This CDR3 is 14 amino acids long. The data belong to a study of post-analysis software for immune sequencing data. For the study at large: Several disease courses (relapsing-remitting, secondary progressive and progressive-relapsing) of multiple sclerosis were included. Overall study results and limits: Elevated frequency relative to controls characterized four to six TRBV segments in patients, TRBV5-6, TRBV5-1 and TRBV20-1 among them. Samples made in the same batch grouped tightly together by F measure. People with multiple sclerosis had a significantly lower normalized Chao1 diversity than controls did.

The library was made from cDNA and included unique molecular identifiers. Out of roughly 0.95 to 11 million T cells, a few hundred thousand cDNA molecules were generated. TCRdb reprocessed the PCR reads with MiXCR, giving one entry per CDR3 protein. The sample carries more than 450,000 distinct CDR3 sequences, about 40% recorded once. This sequence originates from a girl between 5 and 17 years old with multiple sclerosis. Source material: blood. The J gene is TRBJ2-5, the V gene TRBV6-5; 9 bases are shared with TRBD1. CDR3 loop: CASSSGTGKETQYF. For the CDR3, the DNA is TGTGCCAGCAGTTCTGGGACAGGGAAAGAGACCCAGTACTTC.